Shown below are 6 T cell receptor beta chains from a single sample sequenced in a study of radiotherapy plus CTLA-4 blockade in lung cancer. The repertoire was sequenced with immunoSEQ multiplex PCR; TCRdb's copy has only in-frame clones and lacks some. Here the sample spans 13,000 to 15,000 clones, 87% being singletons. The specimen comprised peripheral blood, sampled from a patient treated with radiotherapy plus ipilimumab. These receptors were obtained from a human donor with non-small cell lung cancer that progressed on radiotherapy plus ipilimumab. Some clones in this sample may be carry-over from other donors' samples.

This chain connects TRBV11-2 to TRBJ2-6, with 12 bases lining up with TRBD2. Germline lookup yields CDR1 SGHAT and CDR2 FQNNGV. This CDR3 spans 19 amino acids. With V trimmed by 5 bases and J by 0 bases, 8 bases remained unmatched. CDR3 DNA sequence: TGTGCCAGCAGCGGGGGACTAGCGGGCGTCAGCTCTGGGGCCAACGTCCTGACTTTC. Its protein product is CASSGGLAGVSSGANVLTF.

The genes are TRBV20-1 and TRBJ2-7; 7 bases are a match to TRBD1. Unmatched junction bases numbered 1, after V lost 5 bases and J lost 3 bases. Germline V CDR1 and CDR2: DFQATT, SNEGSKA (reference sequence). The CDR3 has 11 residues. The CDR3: CSARDSYEQYF. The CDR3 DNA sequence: TGCAGTGCTCGGGACAGCTACGAGCAGTACTTC.

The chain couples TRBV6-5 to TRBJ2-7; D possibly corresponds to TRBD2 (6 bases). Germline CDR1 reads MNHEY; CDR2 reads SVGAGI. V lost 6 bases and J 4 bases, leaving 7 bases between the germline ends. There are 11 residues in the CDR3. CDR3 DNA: TGTGCCAGCAGGGCGGGATACGAGCAGTACTTC. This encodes CASRAGYEQYF.

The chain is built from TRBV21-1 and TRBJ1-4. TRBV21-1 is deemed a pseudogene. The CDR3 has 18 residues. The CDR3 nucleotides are TGTGCCAGCAGTGAAAGTCTCAGTCTCCTAGTCGACAATGAAAAACTGTTTTTT. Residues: CASSESLSLLVDNEKLFF.

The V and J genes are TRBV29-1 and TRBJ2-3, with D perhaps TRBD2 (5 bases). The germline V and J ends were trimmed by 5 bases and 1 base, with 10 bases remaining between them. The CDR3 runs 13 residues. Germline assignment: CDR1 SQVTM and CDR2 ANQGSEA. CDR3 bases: TGCAGCGTTCGCGGACTGCGCACAGATACGCAGTATTTT. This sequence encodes CSVRGLRTDTQYF.

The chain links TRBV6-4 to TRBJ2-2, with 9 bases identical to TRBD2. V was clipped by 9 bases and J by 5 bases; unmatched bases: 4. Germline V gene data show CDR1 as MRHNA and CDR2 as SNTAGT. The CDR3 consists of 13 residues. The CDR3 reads CASSSGATGELFF. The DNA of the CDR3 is TGTGCCAGTTCTAGCGGGGCTACCGGGGAGCTGTTTTTT.